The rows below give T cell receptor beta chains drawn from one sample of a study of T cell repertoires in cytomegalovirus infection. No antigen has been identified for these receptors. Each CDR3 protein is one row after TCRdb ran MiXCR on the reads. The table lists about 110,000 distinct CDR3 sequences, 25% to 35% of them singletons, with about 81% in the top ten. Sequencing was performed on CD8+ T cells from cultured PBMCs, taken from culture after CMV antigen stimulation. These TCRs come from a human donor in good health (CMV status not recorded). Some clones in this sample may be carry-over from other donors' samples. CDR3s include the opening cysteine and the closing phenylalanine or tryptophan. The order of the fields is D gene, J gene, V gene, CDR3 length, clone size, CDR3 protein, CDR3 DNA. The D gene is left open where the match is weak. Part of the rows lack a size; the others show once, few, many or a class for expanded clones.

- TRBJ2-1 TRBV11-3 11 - CASSLIGEQFF TGTGCCAGCAGCTTGATAGGGGAGCAGTTCTTC
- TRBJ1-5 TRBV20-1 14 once CSAKPPGADQPQHF TGCAGTGCCAAGCCCCCGGGGGCGGACCAGCCCCAGCATTTT
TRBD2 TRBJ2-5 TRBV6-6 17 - CASSYFRPGTRQETQYF TGTGCCAGCAGTTACTTTCGTCCCGGGACTAGGCAAGAGACCCAGTACTTC
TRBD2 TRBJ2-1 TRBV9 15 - CASGSLAGADNEQFF TGTGCCAGCGGATCCCTAGCGGGGGCCGACAATGAGCAGTTCTTC
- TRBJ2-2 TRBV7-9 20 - CASSFPDEQADRTNTGELFF TGTGCCAGCAGCTTCCCTGACGAACAGGCGGACCGAACGAACACCGGGGAGCTGTTTTTT
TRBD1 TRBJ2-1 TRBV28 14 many CASSALDRENEQFF TGTGCCAGCAGTGCCCTGGACAGGGAAAATGAGCAGTTCTTC
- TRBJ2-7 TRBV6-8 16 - CASSYSPFGTLYEQYF TGTGCCAGCAGTTACTCCCCCTTCGGGACACTTTACGAGCAGTACTTC
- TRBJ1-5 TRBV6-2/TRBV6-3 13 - CASSYSVGQPQHF TGTGCCAGCAGTTATTCGGTGGGTCAGCCCCAGCATTTT
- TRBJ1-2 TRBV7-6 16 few CASSFGIQPSPYGYTF TGTGCCAGCAGCTTCGGAATACAGCCCTCCCCCTATGGCTACACCTTC
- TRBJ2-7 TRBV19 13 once CASSVGPTGEQYF TGTGCCAGTAGTGTCGGACCCACGGGCGAGCAGTACTTC
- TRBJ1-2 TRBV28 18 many CASSLDSHLISSNYGYTF TGTGCCAGCAGTTTAGACAGCCATCTTATATCCTCTAACTATGGCTACACCTTC